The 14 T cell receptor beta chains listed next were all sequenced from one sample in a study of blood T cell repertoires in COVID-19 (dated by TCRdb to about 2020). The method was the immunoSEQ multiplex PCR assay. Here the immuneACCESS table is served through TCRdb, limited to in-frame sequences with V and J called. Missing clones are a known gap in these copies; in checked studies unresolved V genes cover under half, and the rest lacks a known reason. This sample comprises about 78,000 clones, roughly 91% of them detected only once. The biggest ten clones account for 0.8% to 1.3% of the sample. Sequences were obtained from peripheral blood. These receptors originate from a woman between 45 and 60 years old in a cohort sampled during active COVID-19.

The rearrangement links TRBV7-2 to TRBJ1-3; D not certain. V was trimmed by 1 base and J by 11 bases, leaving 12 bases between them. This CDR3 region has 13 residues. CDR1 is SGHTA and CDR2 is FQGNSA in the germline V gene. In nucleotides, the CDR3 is TGTGCCAGCAGCTTAGAGGCAGCGCGGTCCATATATTTT. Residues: CASSLEAARSIYF.

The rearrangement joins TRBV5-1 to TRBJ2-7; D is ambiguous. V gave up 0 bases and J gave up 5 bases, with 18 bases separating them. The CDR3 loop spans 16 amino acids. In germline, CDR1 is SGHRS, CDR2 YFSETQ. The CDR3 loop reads CASSLAISSPLHEQYF. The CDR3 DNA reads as TGCGCCAGCAGCTTGGCAATAAGTAGCCCCCTACACGAGCAGTACTTC.

The CDR3 bases are TGTGCCAGCAGCATCCCCGGACAGGGATCTTCAAATGAGACGTATTTT. The encoded protein is CASSIPGQGSSNETYF. The chain is built from TRBV21-1 and TRBJ2-3; TRBD1, the table's D call, was not compared with the DNA. TRBV21-1 has pseudogene status. There are 16 residues in the CDR3.

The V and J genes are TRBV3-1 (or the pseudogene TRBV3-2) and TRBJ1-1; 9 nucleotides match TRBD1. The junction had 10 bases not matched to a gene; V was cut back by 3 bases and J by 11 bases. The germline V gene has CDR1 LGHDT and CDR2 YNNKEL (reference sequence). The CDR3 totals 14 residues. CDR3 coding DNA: TGTGCCAGCAGCCACCACCGACAGGGGGATGGCGCTTTCTTT. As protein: CASSHHRQGDGAFF.

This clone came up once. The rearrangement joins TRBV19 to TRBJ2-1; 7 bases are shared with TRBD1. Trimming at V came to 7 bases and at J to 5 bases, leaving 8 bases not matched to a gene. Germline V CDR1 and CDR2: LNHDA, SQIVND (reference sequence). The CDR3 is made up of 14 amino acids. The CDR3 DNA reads TGTGCCAGTATGGCACAGGGGCTGGACAATGAGCAGTTCTTC. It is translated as CASMAQGLDNEQFF.

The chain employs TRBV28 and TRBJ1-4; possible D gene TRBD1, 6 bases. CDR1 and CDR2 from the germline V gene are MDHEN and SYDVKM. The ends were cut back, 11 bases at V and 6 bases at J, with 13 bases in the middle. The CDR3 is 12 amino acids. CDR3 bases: TGTGCCTGGGGGGGCTTTGATGAAAAACTGTTTTTT. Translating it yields CAWGGFDEKLFF.

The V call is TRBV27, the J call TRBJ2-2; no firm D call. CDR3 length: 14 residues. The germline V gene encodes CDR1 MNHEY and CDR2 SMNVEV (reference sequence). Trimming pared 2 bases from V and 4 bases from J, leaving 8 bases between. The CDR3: CASSLRSTTGELFF. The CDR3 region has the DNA TGTGCCAGCAGTTTACGCTCTACCACCGGGGAGCTGTTTTTT.

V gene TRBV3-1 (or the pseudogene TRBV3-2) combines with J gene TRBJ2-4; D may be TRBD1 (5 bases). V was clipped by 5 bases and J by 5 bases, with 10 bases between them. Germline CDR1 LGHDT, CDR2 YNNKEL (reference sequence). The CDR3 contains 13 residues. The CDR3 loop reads CASSVGRENIQYF. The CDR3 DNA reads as TGTGCCAGCAGCGTGGGCAGGGAAAACATTCAGTACTTC.

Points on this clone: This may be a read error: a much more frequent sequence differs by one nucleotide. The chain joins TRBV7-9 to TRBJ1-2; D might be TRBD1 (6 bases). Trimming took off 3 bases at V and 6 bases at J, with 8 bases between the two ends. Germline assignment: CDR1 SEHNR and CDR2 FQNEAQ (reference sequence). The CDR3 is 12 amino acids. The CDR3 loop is CASSFHRDGYTF. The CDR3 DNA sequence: TGTGCCAGCAGCTTCCACAGGGATGGCTACACCTTC.

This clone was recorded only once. CDR3 protein: CASRERNRNSPLHF. The CDR3 coding sequence is TGTGCCAGCAGGGAGCGGAACAGAAATTCACCCCTCCACTTT. V and J are TRBV28 and TRBJ1-6; D call uncertain. The CDR3 consists of 14 residues. The V end lost 6 bases, the J end lost 7 bases, and 13 bases lay between the germline ends. Germline V gene lookup returns CDR1 MDHEN and CDR2 SYDVKM. Drawing the rest from reference TRBV28 and TRBJ1-6, the complete variable domain is DVKVTQSSRYLVKRTGEKVFLECVQDMDHENMFWYRQDPGLGLRLIYFSYDVKMKEKGDIPEGYSVSREKKERFSLILESASTNQTSMYLCASRERNRNSPLHFGNGTRLTVT.

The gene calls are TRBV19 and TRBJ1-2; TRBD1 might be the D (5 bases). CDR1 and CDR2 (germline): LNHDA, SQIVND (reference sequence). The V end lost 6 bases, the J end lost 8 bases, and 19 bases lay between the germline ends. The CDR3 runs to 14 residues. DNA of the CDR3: TGTGCCAGTAGCCGGCAGGGTAACGCCGCGGGCTACACCTTC. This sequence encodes CASSRQGNAAGYTF.

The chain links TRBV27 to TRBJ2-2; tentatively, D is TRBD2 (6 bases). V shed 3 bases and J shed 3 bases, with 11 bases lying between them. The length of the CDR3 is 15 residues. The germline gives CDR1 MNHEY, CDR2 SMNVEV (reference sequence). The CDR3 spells CASSLVGGYTGELFF. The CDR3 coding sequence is TGTGCCAGCAGTTTGGTCGGGGGATACACCGGGGAGCTGTTTTTT.

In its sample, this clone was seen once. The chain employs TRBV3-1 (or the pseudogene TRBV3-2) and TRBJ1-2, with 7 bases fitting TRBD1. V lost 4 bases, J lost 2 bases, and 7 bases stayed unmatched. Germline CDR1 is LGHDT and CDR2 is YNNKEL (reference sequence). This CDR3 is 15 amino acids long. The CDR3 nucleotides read TGTGCCAGCAGCCTCAATTACAGGGGAAACTATGGCTACACCTTC. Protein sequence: CASSLNYRGNYGYTF.

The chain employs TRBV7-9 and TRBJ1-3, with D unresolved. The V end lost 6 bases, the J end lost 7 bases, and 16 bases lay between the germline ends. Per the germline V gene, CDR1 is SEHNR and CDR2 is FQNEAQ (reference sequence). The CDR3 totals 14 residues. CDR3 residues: CASSPADSLNTIYF. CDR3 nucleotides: TGTGCCAGCAGTCCCGCCGACTCTCTCAACACCATATATTTT. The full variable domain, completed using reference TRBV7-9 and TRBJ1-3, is DTGVSQNPRHKITKRGQNVTFRCDPISEHNRLYWYRQTLGQGPEFLTYFQNEAQLEKSRLLSDRFSAERPKGSFSTLEIQRTEQGDSAMYLCASSPADSLNTIYFGEGSWLTVV.